The 7 T cell receptor beta chains given below trace back to one sample, sequenced in a study of OX40 agonist ivuxolimab in advanced cancers. Here immunoSEQ multiplex PCR was the method, and the copy in TCRdb shows in-frame clones only, minus some. The sample has under 85,000 clones; over 85% are singletons. The sample here was CD4+ or CD8+ T cells sorted from blood, taken in a trial of the OX40 agonist ivuxolimab. These receptors were collected from an adult with an advanced solid tumor such as melanoma, head and neck, liver or kidney cancer.

The rearrangement uses TRBV6-5 and TRBJ2-3; D is ambiguous. The CDR3 has 16 amino acids. The germline V gene has CDR1 MNHEY and CDR2 SVGAGI. The ends were cut back, 2 bases at V and 3 bases at J, with 15 bases in the middle. CDR3: CASSYGPPSVTDTQYF. The CDR3, as DNA: TGTGCCAGCAGTTACGGACCCCCCAGTGTAACAGATACGCAGTATTTT.

The V and J genes are TRBV6-5 and TRBJ2-5; 8 bases agree with TRBD1. Germline trimming cut 6 bases from V and 2 bases from J; bases unmatched to any gene: 5. The CDR3 consists of 14 residues. Germline V gene data show CDR1 as MNHEY and CDR2 as SVGAGI. CDR3 in DNA: TGTGCCAGCAGACAAACAGGGGGACAAGAGACCCAGTACTTC. Translation gives CASRQTGGQETQYF.

This sequence joins TRBV7-9 and TRBJ2-2; D not certain. This CDR3 region has 10 residues. Trimming left V 5 bases short and J 5 bases short, with 0 bases between. The V gene's germline CDR1 is SEHNR and CDR2 FQNEAQ (reference sequence). The CDR3 protein is CASSTGELFF. CDR3 DNA: TGTGCCAGCAGCACCGGGGAGCTGTTTTTT.

As regards this clone: Sequence at one end of the junction differs from germline and may be a read error. The V and J genes are TRBV7-7 and TRBJ2-7, with a weak D call TRBD2 (5 bases). The V gene's germline CDR1 is SSHAT and CDR2 FNYEAQ (reference sequence). This CDR3 region has 15 residues. CDR3: CASSSGFGLGYEQYF. In DNA, the CDR3 is TGTGCTAGCAGCTCGGGGTTTGGGTTGGGGTACGAGCAGTACTTC.

The chain combines TRBV2 with TRBJ2-5; D is undetermined. TRBJ2-7 matches the DNA end more closely, so the J call is doubtful. The germline V gene encodes CDR1 SNHLY and CDR2 FYNNEI. This CDR3 is built from 13 residues. CDR3 sequence reads: CASRGSQSYEQYF. The DNA of the CDR3 is TGTGCCAGCAGGGGATCTCAGAGCTACGAGCAGTACTTC.

The V call is TRBV7-9, the J call TRBJ2-5, with TRBD1 as a possible D gene (6 bases). The CDR3 has 14 amino acids. Between the trimmed V and J ends, which lost 5 bases and 2 bases, there was a span of 12 bases. Germline loops: CDR1 SEHNR, CDR2 FQNEAQ (reference sequence). CDR3 residues: CASSARTAQETQYF. The CDR3 DNA is TGTGCCAGCAGCGCCCGGACAGCACAAGAGACCCAGTACTTC.

The V and J genes are TRBV9 and TRBJ2-3, with D tentatively TRBD2 (6 bases). Trimming pared 4 bases from V and 6 bases from J, leaving 21 bases between. CDR1 and CDR2 from the germline V gene are SGDLS and YYNGEE. The CDR3 is made up of 16 amino acids. The CDR3 DNA sequence: TGTGCCAGCAGCCCGGAGGGGAGGCTCCCGCTGGATACGCAGTATTTT. Amino acids: CASSPEGRLPLDTQYF.